The rows below give T cell receptor beta chains drawn from one sample of a study of blood T cell repertoires in COVID-19. Clones were sequenced by immunoSEQ multiplex PCR, and TCRdb holds only the in-frame ones, with some missing. The sample contains 200,000 to 300,000 clones, around 90% of which appear only once. Material for sequencing was peripheral blood. All receptors come from a young man with COVID-19, enrolled during active disease. CDR3s include the opening cysteine and the closing phenylalanine or tryptophan. The D gene is left open where the match is weak. Size tells how often a clone was seen (once, few, many) or the class of an expanded clone, and some rows leave it out.

D	size	V	J	DNA	CDR3
NA	NA	TRBV7-6	TRBJ2-2	TGTGCCAGCAGCTCCAACAAAGCGTCGAACACCGGGGAGCTGTTTTTT	CASSSNKASNTGELFF
NA	NA	TRBV6-2/TRBV6-3	TRBJ1-1	TGTGCCAGCAGTTACGGGTCAGGCACTGAAGCTTTCTTT	CASSYGSGTEAFF
NA	NA	TRBV9	TRBJ1-2	TGTGCCAGCAGCGCAGGGGAATCTAACTATGGCTACACCTTC	CASSAGESNYGYTF
TRBD1	NA	TRBV18	TRBJ1-1	TGTGCCAGCTCACTCAGACAGGGGGACACTGAAGCTTTCTTT	CASSLRQGDTEAFF
NA	NA	TRBV5-1	TRBJ1-5	TGCGCCAGCAGCTTGGACAGCACGAATCAGCCCCAGCATTTT	CASSLDSTNQPQHF
NA	few	TRBV7-9	TRBJ1-1	TGTGCCAGCAGCTCCAGGGACATGAACACTGAAGCTTTCTTT	CASSSRDMNTEAFF
TRBD1	NA	TRBV18	TRBJ1-2	TGTGCCAGCTCACTAGGACAGGGGGACGCCTATGGCTACACCTTC	CASSLGQGDAYGYTF
TRBD1	NA	TRBV5-1	TRBJ1-2	TGCGCCAGCACCAGACAGGGGTATGGCTACACCTTC	CASTRQGYGYTF
TRBD1	NA	TRBV6-6	TRBJ1-1	TGTGCCAGCAGTGTGGACAGGCCCGGGCACACTGAAGCTTTCTTT	CASSVDRPGHTEAFF
NA	NA	TRBV4-1	TRBJ2-1	TGCGCCAGCAGCCAAGGGGGCAGGGGTATCGATGAGCAGTTCTTC	CASSQGGRGIDEQFF
NA	NA	TRBV5-6	TRBJ1-1	TGTGCCAGCAGTCACCGAGGTGAAGCTTTCTTT	CASSHRGEAFF
TRBD2	NA	TRBV9	TRBJ2-5	TGTGCCAGCAGCGTAGGGACTAGCGGGGGCCGGAGGGAGACCCAGTACTTC	CASSVGTSGGRRETQYF
TRBD1	NA	TRBV6-2/TRBV6-3	TRBJ1-2	TGTGCCAGCAGTGACAGGGGGGCCAACTATGGCTACACCTTC	CASSDRGANYGYTF
NA	NA	TRBV29-1	TRBJ2-7	TGCAGCGTTGAAGATCTGTGGACCGAGGACGGGGGGCAGTACTTC	CSVEDLWTEDGGQYF
NA	NA	TRBV25-1	TRBJ1-5	TGTGCCAGCAGTGGTAATAGCAATCAGCCCCAGCATTTT	CASSGNSNQPQHF
NA	NA	TRBV30	TRBJ1-1	TGTGCCTGGAGAAGATCGACAGGGAACACTGAAGCTTTCTTT	CAWRRSTGNTEAFF
TRBD1	NA	TRBV5-1	TRBJ1-5	TGCGCCAGCAGCTTGTCAGGGGGCGGTCAGCCCCAGCATTTT	CASSLSGGGQPQHF
NA	NA	TRBV7-6	TRBJ1-1	TGTGCCAGCAGCCCTAGTAGAGGGATGAACACTGAAGCTTTCTTT	CASSPSRGMNTEAFF
NA	NA	TRBV5-1	TRBJ1-1	TGCGCCAGCAGCTCCTCAGGGTCCTCCGACACTGAAGCTTTCTTT	CASSSSGSSDTEAFF
NA	once	TRBV5-6	TRBJ1-6	TGTGCCAGCAGCGCGAGCACTAACTCACCCCTCCACTTT	CASSASTNSPLHF
NA	NA	TRBV6-5	TRBJ1-1	TGTGCCAGCAGTTACTTATCTTTCCCTGAAGCTTTCTTT	CASSYLSFPEAFF
NA	NA	TRBV19	TRBJ1-2	TGTGCCAGTACAGCTAACTATGGCTACACCTTC	CASTANYGYTF
NA	NA	TRBV21-1	TRBJ2-6	TGTGCCAGCAGCAAACAGGAAGCCTCTGGGGCCAACGTCCTGACTTTC	CASSKQEASGANVLTF
TRBD1	NA	TRBV7-9	TRBJ2-7	TGTGCCAGCAGCTTAGAAGCGGACAGGGGGCTAGAGCAGTACTTC	CASSLEADRGLEQYF
TRBD2	NA	TRBV6-5	TRBJ2-7	TGTGCCAGCAGAGACCTAGCGGGGGCGTACGAGCAGTACTTC	CASRDLAGAYEQYF
TRBD1	NA	TRBV18	TRBJ1-5	TGTGCCAGCTCGTCGGGACAGGGTTTGGATCAGCCCCAGCATTTT	CASSSGQGLDQPQHF
NA	NA	TRBV19	TRBJ1-5	TGTGCCAGTAGCGGGGTCACCAATCAGCCCCAGCATTTT	CASSGVTNQPQHF